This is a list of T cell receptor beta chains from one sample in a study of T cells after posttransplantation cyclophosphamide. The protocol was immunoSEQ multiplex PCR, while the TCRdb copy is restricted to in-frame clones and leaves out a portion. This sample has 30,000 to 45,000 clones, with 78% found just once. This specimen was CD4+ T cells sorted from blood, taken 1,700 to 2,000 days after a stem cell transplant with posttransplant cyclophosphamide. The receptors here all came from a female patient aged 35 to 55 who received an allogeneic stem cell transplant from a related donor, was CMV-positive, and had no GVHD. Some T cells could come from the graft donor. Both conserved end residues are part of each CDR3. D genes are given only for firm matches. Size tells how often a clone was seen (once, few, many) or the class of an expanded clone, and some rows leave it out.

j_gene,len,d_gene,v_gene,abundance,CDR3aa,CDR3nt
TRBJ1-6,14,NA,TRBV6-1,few,CASSPGAFNSPLHF,TGTGCCAGCAGTCCAGGGGCCTTTAATTCACCCCTCCACTTT
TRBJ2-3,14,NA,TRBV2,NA,CASSGTSPTDTQYF,TGTGCCAGCAGTGGCACTAGCCCCACAGATACGCAGTATTTT
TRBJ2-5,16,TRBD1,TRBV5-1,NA,CASSSLRTGVGETQYF,TGCGCCAGCAGCAGTTTAAGGACAGGGGTGGGAGAGACCCAGTACTTC
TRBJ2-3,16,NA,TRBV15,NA,CATSRDGRGDTDTQYF,TGTGCCACCAGCAGAGATGGGAGGGGGGACACAGATACGCAGTATTTT
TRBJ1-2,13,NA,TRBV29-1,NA,CSVGGSANYGYTF,TGCAGCGTTGGTGGCTCTGCTAACTATGGCTACACCTTC
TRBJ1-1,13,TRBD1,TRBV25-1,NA,CASSGRTGTEAFF,TGTGCCAGCAGTGGTAGGACAGGCACTGAAGCTTTCTTT
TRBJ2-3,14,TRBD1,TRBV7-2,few,CASSLQGDTDTQYF,TGTGCCAGCAGCCTTCAGGGGGACACAGATACGCAGTATTTT
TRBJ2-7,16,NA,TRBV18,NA,CASSPPGGVLAPEQYF,TGTGCCAGCTCACCACCGGGAGGCGTGCTCGCGCCTGAGCAGTACTTC
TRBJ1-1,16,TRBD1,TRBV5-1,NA,CASRRRQGPMDTEAFF,TGCGCCAGCAGACGCCGACAGGGGCCGATGGACACTGAAGCTTTCTTT
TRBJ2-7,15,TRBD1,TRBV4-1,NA,CASSLTGQGGYEQYF,TGCGCCAGCAGCCTAACGGGACAGGGAGGGTACGAGCAGTACTTC
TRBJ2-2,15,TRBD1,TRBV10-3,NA,CAISTGQGAVGELFF,TGTGCCATCAGCACGGGACAGGGGGCCGTCGGGGAGCTGTTTTTT
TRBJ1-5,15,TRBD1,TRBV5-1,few,CASSPTGDSNQPQHF,TGCGCCAGCAGCCCGACAGGGGATAGCAATCAGCCCCAGCATTTT
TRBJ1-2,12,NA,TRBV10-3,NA,CAITEGAKGYTF,TGTGCCATCACGGAAGGGGCGAAAGGCTACACCTTC
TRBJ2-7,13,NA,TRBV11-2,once,CASSPTIVSEQYF,TGTGCCAGCAGTCCTACTATAGTCAGCGAGCAGTACTTC
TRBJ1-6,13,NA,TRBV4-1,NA,CASSQEGARPLHF,TGCGCCAGCAGCCAAGAGGGCGCTCGGCCCCTCCACTTT
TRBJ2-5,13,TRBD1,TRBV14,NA,CASSQGTGVTQYF,TGTGCCAGCAGCCAAGGGACAGGGGTGACCCAGTACTTC
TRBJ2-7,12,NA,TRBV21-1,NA,CASTPGQVKQYF,TGTGCCAGCACCCCGGGACAGGTTAAGCAGTACTTC
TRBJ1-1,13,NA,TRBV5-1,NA,CASSSAGNTEAFF,TGCGCCAGCAGCTCGGCAGGTAACACTGAAGCTTTCTTT
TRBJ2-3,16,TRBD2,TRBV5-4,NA,CASSLEREGARDTQYF,TGTGCCAGCAGCTTGGAGAGGGAGGGTGCCAGGGATACGCAGTATTTT
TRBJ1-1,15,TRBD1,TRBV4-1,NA,CASSQDVYRGTEAFF,TGCGCCAGCAGCCAAGATGTTTACAGGGGCACTGAAGCTTTCTTT
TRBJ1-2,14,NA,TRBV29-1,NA,CSVGRAGPNYGYTF,TGCAGCGTTGGAAGGGCAGGGCCCAACTATGGCTACACCTTC
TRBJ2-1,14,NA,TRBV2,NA,CASSETSSYNEQFF,TGTGCCAGCAGTGAAACAAGCTCCTACAATGAGCAGTTCTTC
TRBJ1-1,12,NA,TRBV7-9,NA,CASSVTETEAFF,TGTGCCAGCAGCGTGACAGAGACTGAAGCTTTCTTT
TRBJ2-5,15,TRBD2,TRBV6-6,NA,CASRPSGGVQETQYF,TGTGCCAGCAGACCCAGCGGGGGGGTCCAAGAGACCCAGTACTTC
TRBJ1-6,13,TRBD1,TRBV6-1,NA,CASRDRVESPLHF,TGTGCCAGCAGGGACAGGGTCGAATCACCCCTCCACTTT
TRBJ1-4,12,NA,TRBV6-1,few,CASASTGEKLFF,TGTGCCAGCGCCAGCACAGGGGAAAAACTGTTTTTT
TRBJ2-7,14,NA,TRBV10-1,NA,CASSESGGMLEQYF,TGCGCCAGCAGTGAGTCGGGGGGTATGCTCGAGCAGTACTTC
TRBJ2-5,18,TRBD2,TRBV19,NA,CASSIEFSPASGQETQYF,TGTGCCAGTAGTATAGAGTTCTCCCCAGCTAGCGGACAAGAGACCCAGTACTTC
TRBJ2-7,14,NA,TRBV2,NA,CASGPGTGTYEQYF,TGTGCCAGCGGTCCCGGGACTGGGACCTACGAGCAGTACTTC
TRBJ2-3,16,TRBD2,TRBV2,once,CASRTPGLAGADTQYF,TGTGCCAGCAGAACCCCGGGACTAGCGGGGGCAGATACGCAGTATTTT
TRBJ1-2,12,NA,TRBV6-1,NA,CAGRGGNYGYTF,TGTGCCGGGAGGGGTGGTAACTATGGCTACACCTTC
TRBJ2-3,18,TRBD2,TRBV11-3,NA,CASSFATSGGVSTDTQYF,TGTGCCAGCAGCTTTGCGACTAGCGGGGGGGTAAGCACAGATACGCAGTATTTT
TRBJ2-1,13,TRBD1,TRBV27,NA,CASRYQGANEQFF,TGTGCCAGCAGGTATCAGGGGGCGAATGAGCAGTTCTTC
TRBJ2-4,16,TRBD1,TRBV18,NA,CASSPRDRVAKNIQYF,TGTGCCAGCTCACCTCGGGACAGGGTGGCCAAAAACATTCAGTACTTC
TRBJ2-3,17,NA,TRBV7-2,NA,CASSFTPKASGTDTQYF,TGTGCCAGCAGCTTCACACCCAAGGCTAGCGGCACAGATACGCAGTATTTT
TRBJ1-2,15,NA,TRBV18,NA,CASSPQGQILRGYTF,TGTGCCAGCTCACCACAGGGACAAATCCTAAGGGGCTACACCTTC
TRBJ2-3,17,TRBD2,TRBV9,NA,CASSVGLAGGPGDTQYF,TGTGCCAGCAGCGTGGGACTAGCGGGGGGGCCGGGAGATACGCAGTATTTT
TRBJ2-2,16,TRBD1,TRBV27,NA,CASRTIDRVFGGELFF,TGTGCCAGCAGGACAATCGACAGGGTTTTCGGCGGGGAGCTGTTTTTT
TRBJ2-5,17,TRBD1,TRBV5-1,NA,CASSLTFDRGRGETQYF,TGCGCCAGCAGCTTAACCTTCGACAGGGGGCGAGGGGAGACCCAGTACTTC
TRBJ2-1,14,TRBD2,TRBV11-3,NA,CASSLVRGGNEQFF,TGTGCCAGCAGCTTAGTGCGGGGGGGCAATGAGCAGTTCTTC
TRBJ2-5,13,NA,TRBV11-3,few,CASSSGIRETQYF,TGTGCCAGCAGCTCCGGGATCCGGGAGACCCAGTACTTC
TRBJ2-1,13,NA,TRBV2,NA,CASSATEDNEQFF,TGTGCCAGCAGTGCGACAGAAGACAATGAGCAGTTCTTC
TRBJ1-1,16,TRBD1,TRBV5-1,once,CASSRTGQGLNTEAFF,TGCGCCAGCAGCCGAACGGGACAGGGCTTGAACACTGAAGCTTTCTTT
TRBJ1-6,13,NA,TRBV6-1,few,CASSERRGSPLHF,TGTGCCAGCAGTGAAAGGAGGGGATCACCCCTCCACTTT
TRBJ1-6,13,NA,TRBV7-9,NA,CASSGRENSPLHF,TGTGCCAGCAGTGGACGGGAAAATTCACCCCTCCACTTT
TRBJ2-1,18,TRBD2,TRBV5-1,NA,CASRRGISSGGRINEQFF,TGCGCCAGCAGACGTGGGATATCTAGCGGGGGCCGGATTAATGAGCAGTTCTTC